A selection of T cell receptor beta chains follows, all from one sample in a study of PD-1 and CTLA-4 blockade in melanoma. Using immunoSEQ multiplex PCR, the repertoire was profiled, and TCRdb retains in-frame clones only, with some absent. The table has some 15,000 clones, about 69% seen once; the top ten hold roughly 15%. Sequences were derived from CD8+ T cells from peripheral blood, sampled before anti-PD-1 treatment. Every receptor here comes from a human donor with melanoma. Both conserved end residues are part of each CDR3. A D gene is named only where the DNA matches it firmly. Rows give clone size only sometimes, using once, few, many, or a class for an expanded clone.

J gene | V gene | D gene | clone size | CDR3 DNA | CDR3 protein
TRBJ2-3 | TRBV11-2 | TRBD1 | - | TGTGCCAGCAGCTTAGGGGGGACAGCCATTAGCACAGATACGCAGTATTTT | CASSLGGTAISTDTQYF
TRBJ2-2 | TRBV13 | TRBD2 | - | TGTGCCAGCAGCTTAGAAGGCGGGAGAAGGGGCACCGGGGAGCTGTTTTTT | CASSLEGGRRGTGELFF
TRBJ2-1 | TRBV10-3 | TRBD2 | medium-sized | TGTGCCATCAGTAGAAGGGAAAGCGGGAGGACCTACAATGAGCAGTTCTTC | CAISRRESGRTYNEQFF
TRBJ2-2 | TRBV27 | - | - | TGTGCCAGCAGTTTATCGGGCTCCCGCGGGGAGCTGTTTTTT | CASSLSGSRGELFF
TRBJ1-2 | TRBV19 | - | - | TGTGCCAGTAGTCTCGCCCGGGGGGCCTCAGCTGGCTACACCTTC | CASSLARGASAGYTF
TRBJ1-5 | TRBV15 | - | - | TGTGCCACCAGCAGAGACCGAGATAATCAGCCCCAGCATTTT | CATSRDRDNQPQHF
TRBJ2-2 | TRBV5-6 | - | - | TGTGCCAGCAGCTGGGTGAACACCGGGGAGCTGTTTTTT | CASSWVNTGELFF
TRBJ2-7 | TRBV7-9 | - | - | TGTGCCAGCAGCTTAGTAGGGGGGCACAGGGGTAGTACCTGGGACGAGCAGTACTTC | CASSLVGGHRGSTWDEQYF
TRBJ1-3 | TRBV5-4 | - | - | TGTGCCAGCAGCTTCGGGTGGGGTTCTGGAAACACCATATATTTT | CASSFGWGSGNTIYF
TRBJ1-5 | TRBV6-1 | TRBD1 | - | TGTGCCAGCAGTGGACGACAGGGTCTATATAGCAATCAGCCCCAGCATTTT | CASSGRQGLYSNQPQHF
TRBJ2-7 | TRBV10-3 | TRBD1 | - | TGTGCCAGCCAGGGGGTGGTGGACTACGAGCAGTACTTC | CASQGVVDYEQYF